This note documents a single TCR beta chain sequence. This clone came up once. The antigen this receptor binds is unknown. Per-nucleotide qualities are absent, and no much larger clonotype sits a single base away. The data were taken from a study of cytomegalovirus exposure and HLA in healthy donors (dated by TCRdb to 2016 to 2017). For the study in its entirety: In an earlier analysis of approximately 500 of the donors, 250 to 350 Gb of sequence data and approximately 120 million unique TCR beta sequences from 180 million or so T cells were reported. The study combined high-throughput TCR immunosequencing, statistical association of individual TCRs with disease status, and machine learning to predict cytomegalovirus infection status. Because of strong linkage in the cohort, 4 to 6 DR-DQ haplotypes were treated as single units for association and clustering. An earlier analysis of several hundred of the donors applied high-throughput TCR beta sequencing to assess whether each TCR beta V gene segment acted as functional or pseudogenic. Genome-wide SNP genotypes for about 60% of the 666 donors were used in a later genetic analysis, which treated that subset as a discovery cohort. Of the approximately 400 genotyped donors, 81% were placed in the genetic ancestry cluster associated with self-reported Caucasian donors. Rather than drawing on any new phenotypic data, the later analysis identified candidate immune exposures from TCR beta sequences and the way those sequences occurred across donors. Every repertoire in the discovery cohort had been generated on one and the same sequencing platform. HLA typing included class I and class II loci at four-digit resolution. A separate validation cohort of roughly 110 different subjects was used in addition to the approximately 610-subject first cohort. Among about 370 genotyped donors of the cohort, an average of around 250,000 unique TCR beta nucleotide sequences was sequenced per donor, of which about 20% were non-productive. An early release covering 550 to 700 HLA-typed donors comprised approximately 290 gigabases of sequencing data and approximately 80 million unique TCR sequences. The study was designed to test whether signatures of past pathogen exposure could be identified by cataloging public T cell receptors. The study profiled the T cell repertoires of some 610 subjects by immunosequencing and related them to cytomegalovirus serostatus. A later analysis re-examined previously published TCR beta repertoires from roughly 650 donors and added high-resolution HLA genotyping to investigate patterns of TCR occurrence. The number of typed donors differed by locus: 629-630 for A, B, C, DRB1 and DQB1; 522 for DQA1; 606 for DPA1; and 400 to 480 for DPB1. Donor age, sex, ethnicity and CMV serostatus were compiled alongside the repertoire data.

Summary of the overall study and its limitations: According to a later genetic analysis, donors in an Asian-associated ancestry cluster had fewer N-insertions in productive TCRs than the approximately 700-donor mean. Because some donors lacked HLA typing at each locus, the association tests relied only on the typed subset. Because counts were too low, about 15 rarely observed V segments, including chromosome 9 orphons, were left out of the earlier analysis of 500 to 750 of the donors. In a later analysis, HLA-associated TCR beta chains were found to be more clonally expanded and to have lower generation probabilities than equally common non-associated chains. In a later analysis, several top co-occurrence clusters were reported to appear linked to parvovirus B19, influenza, CMV and Epstein-Barr virus. A later genetic analysis associated a missense DCLRE1C variant with V-gene and J-gene trimming of TCR beta chains, and an independent cohort replicated the association. In a later analysis, TCR association rates were found to vary across HLA loci, with the most associated TCRs seen for DRB1 alleles and the fewest for HLA-C alleles. Some IMGT-functional V segments, including TRBV6-2 and TRBV6-3, could not be distinguished by the 87-base-pair reads and were therefore excluded. In a later analysis, about 17,000 TCR beta sequences were associated with specific HLA alleles at a false discovery rate of 0.05. A cluster of highly shared sequence variants was judged likely to represent a technical artifact of the sequencing pipeline. Linkage disequilibrium might explain the correlated functional status among segregating V segments, but an unknown experimental factor could not be excluded. According to the authors, the approach could potentially be generalized to other disease states and immunological phenotypes. The only immune exposure information available for the cohort was CMV serostatus. Across donors, most TCR sequences were observed very rarely, whereas some public TCRs were present in many individuals. Presence/absence analyses assumed roughly uniform sequencing depth across donors, an assumption that may not hold. According to a later analysis, most CMV-associated TCR beta chains appeared to be HLA-restricted, and the HLA associations seemed to be driven largely by CMV exposure. When HLA alleles, especially DR and DQ, strongly co-occurred, TCR associations were difficult to assign to individual alleles. A further reported finding was that TCR beta sequences accurately predicted the HLA-A and HLA-B alleles for most subjects in the first cohort. The study gave a list of roughly 150 TCR beta chains associated with cytomegalovirus. In an earlier analysis of 500 to 650 of the donors, most TCR beta V segments appeared in productive rearrangements about 87% or about 30% of the time, broadly matching IMGT annotations. In this cohort, only TCR beta chains were sequenced, and detectable features were limited by the absence of alpha or paired-chain data. The classifier was reported to diagnose cytomegalovirus status with high specificity and sensitivity in both the original cohort and the validation cohort. In vitro tests confirmed that three of the cytomegalovirus-associated TCR beta chains recognize cytomegalovirus antigens.

In total, 500 to 700 healthy bone marrow donors made up the cohort. At the time of sampling, all cohort members were nominally healthy, though unrecorded immune exposures were likely present. The donor tested CMV seronegative, placing the donor among the 350 or so seronegative members of the cohort. A peripheral blood sample was provided by each donor, and peripheral blood mononuclear cells were used for TCR beta sequencing. Genomic DNA was extracted from the blood cell samples with the Qiagen DNeasy Blood Extraction Kit. From the cysteine up to the phenylalanine, the CDR3 has a length of 14 residues. The CDR3 DNA has 42 bases and is translated from base 1. The germline V gene specifies SGDLS as CDR1 and YYNGEE as CDR2. The germline ends are 8 bases apart after V is trimmed by 0 bases and J by 2 bases. Receptor amplification or capture employed the immunoSEQ multiplex PCR assay. A mixture of 60 forward primers for TCR Vbeta segments and 13 reverse primers for TCR Jbeta segments was used in the multiplex PCR. The CDR3 region of rearranged TCR beta genes was amplified from genomic DNA with a multiplex PCR assay. The Illumina HiSeq System was used to sequence the amplified TCR beta libraries as 87-base-pair reads. Regarding the original processing steps: A later analysis counted about 80 million unique TCR beta chains across the 666 repertoires, and some 12 million of these chains were shared by at least two donors. A nearest-neighbor algorithm error-corrected the raw reads and collapsed the reads into unique sequences, merging closely related sequences to remove PCR and sequencing errors. V, D and J gene segments were assigned by aligning CDR3 sequences to IMGT reference sequences. For a sequence to be retained, a match of at least six nucleotides to both a V gene segment and a J gene segment was required. A rearrangement counted as productive if the CDR3 had no stop codons and remained in frame with V and J, and every other rearrangement counted as non-productive. Following IMGT convention, CDR3 was defined as the stretch from the second conserved V-encoded cysteine to the conserved J-encoded phenylalanine. The earlier analysis of about 500 of the donors excluded sequences that lacked an unambiguous match to a single V gene segment. In an earlier analysis of approximately 500 of the donors, a V segment was called functional when productive rearrangements were above 56.7%, and segregating when the standard deviation between donors exceeded 5%. To diagnose cytomegalovirus status from the catalog of TCR beta chain sequences, a statistical classification framework was built. In a later analysis, TCR nucleotide sequences were compared against IMGT/GENE-DB human TR gene sequences so that V and J genes could be assigned. Using the TCRdist pipeline, a later analysis assigned CDR3 sequences along with most-parsimonious VDJ recombination scenarios. In a later analysis, each TCR beta chain was defined by its CDR3 amino acid sequence together with its V-gene family, and reads lacking a unique V-gene family were excluded. In a later analysis, approximately 590 highly shared, low-generation-probability nucleotide sequences were removed to address suspected cross-contamination and a sequencing artifact. A later analysis calculated a clonal expansion index for each public chain from normalized within-repertoire ranks of inferred template counts. In a later analysis, generation probabilities were computed using a VDJ recombination model fitted to out-of-frame rearrangements, and the results were checked against IGoR. In a later analysis, TCR-TCR, TCR-HLA and TCR-CMV co-occurrence was scored with hypergeometric tests, and a repertoire-size bias correction was applied to TCR pairs. In a later analysis, false discovery rates were estimated by permuting HLA or CMV assignments 20 times. In a later analysis, co-occurring TCRs were grouped with DBSCAN, and TCRdist sequence similarity was added when clustering was performed within HLA-allele-positive subsets. Co-occurrence clustering excluded repertoires with fewer than 30,000 or more than 120,000 public chains, plus five with anomalous nucleotide sharing. TCRdb mirrors the immuneACCESS table, restricted to in-frame sequences. Some clones are absent from its copies; in checked studies, under half trace to an unresolved V gene, and the reason for the others is unknown. V, J and clone size derive from that table, while D and trimming were established from the DNA sequence. In all, the sample holds about 170,000 clones, and approximately 81% of those were seen once. The ten largest account for approximately 1.6% of the sample.

The sample consisted of PBMCs. The receptor comes from a male donor in good health and CMV-seronegative. The V and J segments used are TRBV9 and TRBJ1-2; matching of 5 bases hints at TRBD1 as the D gene. The DNA is as follows: TGTGCCAGCAGCGTAGAAGACAGAAACTATGGCTACACCTTC. This gives the protein CASSVEDRNYGYTF.